The next 25 T cell receptor beta chains were all read from a single sample in a study of technical replicates of blood from a few donors. Assay used: immunoSEQ multiplex PCR; TCRdb lists only in-frame clones, some missing. The data show about 74,000 clones, around nine tenths seen once. The sequenced material came from T cells isolated from PBMCs. The receptors derive from a human donor in good health.

The chain has TRBV29-1 and TRBJ1-2; D possibly corresponds to TRBD1 (6 bases). Trimming removed 3 bases at V and 7 bases at J, with 15 bases between. This CDR3 region has 13 residues. Germline-derived CDR1 and CDR2 are SQVTM and ANQGSEA. The CDR3 is CSVDDRWSFGYTF. CDR3 DNA: TGCAGCGTTGACGACAGGTGGTCGTTTGGCTACACCTTC.

The rearrangement links TRBV19 to TRBJ1-1; 9 positions match TRBD1. The CDR3 length is 14 residues. Germline V gene sequence: CDR1 LNHDA, CDR2 SQIVND (reference sequence). V was clipped by 4 bases and J by 2 bases; unmatched bases: 2. CDR3 sequence: CASSRDRVNTEAFF. For the CDR3, the DNA is TGTGCCAGTAGTAGGGACAGGGTCAACACTGAAGCTTTCTTT.

The V and J genes are TRBV9 and TRBJ1-1; D remains unclear. Between the trimmed V and J ends, which lost 5 bases and 1 base, there was a span of 9 bases. Germline-derived CDR1 and CDR2 are SGDLS and YYNGEE. This CDR3 spans 13 amino acids. Here the CDR3 reads CASSPLKNTEAFF. CDR3 DNA sequence: TGTGCCAGCAGTCCACTGAAGAACACTGAAGCTTTCTTT. The variable domain in full, with the rest retrieved from reference TRBV9 and TRBJ1-1, is DSGVTQTPKHLITATGQRVTLRCSPRSGDLSVYWYQQSLDQGLQFLIQYYNGEERAKGNILERFSAQQFPDLHSELNLSSLELGDSALYFCASSPLKNTEAFFGQGTRLTVV.

The chain uses TRBV27 and TRBJ2-3; 10 bases align to TRBD2. Germline V CDR1 and CDR2: MNHEY, SMNVEV (reference sequence). Trimming removed 6 bases from V and 3 bases from J; junction bases left unmatched: 6. This CDR3 is built from 15 residues. The chain's CDR3 is CASSLISGRTDTQYF. The DNA for the CDR3 is TGTGCCAGCAGCCTCATTAGCGGGAGGACAGATACGCAGTATTTT.

The V call is TRBV9, the J call TRBJ1-4; 7 nucleotides agree with TRBD1. V lost 3 bases, J lost 2 bases, and 16 bases stayed unmatched. Looked up from germline, CDR1 is SGDLS and CDR2 is YYNGEE. The CDR3 loop spans 19 amino acids. The CDR3 coding sequence is TGTGCCAGCAGCGCGCATACAGGGGCGCGCGCGGGGACTAATGAAAAACTGTTTTTT. Its translation is CASSAHTGARAGTNEKLFF.

The V and J genes are TRBV5-3 and TRBJ2-7; 7 bases fit TRBD1. TRBV5-3 is an ORF, with its function uncertain. This CDR3 has 17 residues. V was pared by 0 bases and J by 2 bases, with 11 bases of the junction left unmatched. The DNA of the CDR3 is TGTGCCAGAAGCTTGGAGACTGACAGGGTTTCAGCCTACGAGCAGTACTTC. As protein: CARSLETDRVSAYEQYF.

The sample holds a few counts of this clone. The chain recombines TRBV21-1 with TRBJ2-2; TRBD2, the D gene given by the table, was not confirmed from the DNA. TRBV21-1 is deemed a pseudogene. CDR3 size: 15 residues. For the CDR3, the DNA is TGTGCCAGCAGCAAAGGACTAGCGGGAGCCGGGGAGCTGTTTTTT. Amino acid sequence: CASSKGLAGAGELFF.

This chain uses TRBV15 with TRBJ2-6, with D uncertain. Germline V lookup: CDR1 LNHNV, CDR2 YYDKDF (reference sequence). The CDR3 covers 15 residues. V dropped 6 bases and J dropped 3 bases, with 12 bases sitting between them. The CDR3 DNA reads as TGTGCCACCAGTTACCCCTCCAGTGGGGCCAACGTCCTGACTTTC. This sequence encodes CATSYPSSGANVLTF.

The rearrangement joins TRBV6-5 to TRBJ1-1, with D possibly being TRBD1 (6 bases). Germline V gene lookup returns CDR1 MNHEY and CDR2 SVGAGI. The length of the CDR3 is 12 residues. Trimming removed 4 bases from V and 8 bases from J, with 11 bases in between. The CDR3 loop reads CASSSFTGEAFF. CDR3 sequence (DNA): TGTGCCAGCAGTTCCTTCACAGGGGAAGCTTTCTTT.

The chain is built from TRBV29-1 and TRBJ2-7; 8 bases agree with TRBD2. The CDR3 is 14 residues long. Trimming removed 6 bases from V and 0 bases from J; junction bases left unmatched: 7. CDR1 and CDR2 (germline): SQVTM, ANQGSEA. The CDR3 protein is CSVWGGGISYEQYF. The DNA for the CDR3 is TGCAGCGTCTGGGGCGGGGGGATCTCCTACGAGCAGTACTTC.

The DNA for the CDR3 is TGCGCCAGCAGCATCCGGGGAGGCACCGGGGAGCTGTTTTTT. It yields the protein CASSIRGGTGELFF. V and J are TRBV4-1 and TRBJ2-2; D may be TRBD2 (6 bases). Trimming took off 5 bases at V and 4 bases at J, with 11 bases between the two ends. This CDR3 is 14 amino acids long. Germline V lookup: CDR1 MGHRA, CDR2 YSYEKL.

V and J are TRBV9 and TRBJ1-1; 11 nucleotides line up with TRBD1. The CDR3 sequence is 15 residues long. The germline V gene encodes CDR1 SGDLS and CDR2 YYNGEE. V was pared by 4 bases and J by 4 bases, with 6 bases of the junction left unmatched. The CDR3 bases are TGTGCCAGCAGCCCGAGGACAGGGGGCGTCACTGAAGCTTTCTTT. Amino acids: CASSPRTGGVTEAFF.

In DNA, the CDR3 is TGCGCCAGCAGCGACCTCGGGACAGTTGGCAATGAGCAGTTCTTC. This gives the protein CASSDLGTVGNEQFF. The rearrangement joins TRBV5-1 to TRBJ2-1; 7 bases are a match to TRBD1. The CDR3 is made up of 15 amino acids. V dropped 4 bases and J dropped 6; count of bases not matched to a gene: 10. Germline lookup yields CDR1 SGHRS and CDR2 YFSETQ.

The V and J genes are TRBV2 and TRBJ2-1; D may be TRBD2 (5 bases). V lost 7 bases, J lost 4 bases, and 11 bases lay in between. This CDR3 has 13 amino acids. Germline V gene data show CDR1 as SNHLY and CDR2 as FYNNEI. The CDR3 protein is CASMEVGYNEQFF. Written as DNA, the CDR3 is TGTGCCAGCATGGAGGTGGGGTACAATGAGCAGTTCTTC. Supplemented by reference TRBV2 and TRBJ2-1, the full variable domain reads EPEVTQTPSHQVTQMGQEVILRCVPISNHLYFYWYRQILGQKVEFLVSFYNNEISEKSEIFDDQFSVERPDGSNFTLKIRSTKLEDSAMYFCASMEVGYNEQFFGPGTRLTVL.

In regard to this clone: The same CDR3 is also encoded by other DNA sequences in this sample. CDR3 protein: CASSLGLGYEQYF. The CDR3 nucleotides are TGCGCCAGCAGCTTGGGTCTAGGCTACGAGCAGTACTTC. The V gene is TRBV5-1, the J gene TRBJ2-7; no definite D call. V lost 0 bases to trimming and J lost 3 bases, with 7 bases between them. Germline CDR1 and CDR2: SGHRS and YFSETQ. This CDR3 is built from 13 residues.

The gene calls are TRBV28 and TRBJ2-7; D is unresolved. The germline V gene encodes CDR1 MDHEN and CDR2 SYDVKM. This CDR3 contains 13 residues. With 6 bases removed from V and 2 bases from J, the gap between germline ends came to 11 bases. CDR3 amino acids: CASRRPYPYEQYF. The CDR3 DNA reads as TGTGCCAGCAGACGCCCCTACCCCTACGAGCAGTACTTC.

V usage is TRBV11-3 and J usage is TRBJ1-1; 7 nucleotides line up with TRBD1. Germline trimming cut 1 base from V and 5 bases from J; bases unmatched to any gene: 4. The germline V gene encodes CDR1 SGHNT and CDR2 YENEEA. There are 14 residues in the CDR3. The CDR3 bases are TGTGCCAGCAGCTTAGGACAGGGCAGTACTGAAGCTTTCTTT. The encoded protein is CASSLGQGSTEAFF.

The genes are TRBV6-6 and TRBJ1-5, with D uncertain. V was cut by 11 bases and J by 4 bases, with 12 bases left in between. The CDR3 has 12 residues. In germline, CDR1 is MNHNY, CDR2 SVGAGI (reference sequence). The CDR3, as DNA: TGTGCCGGGTCCCGGGAGAATCAGCCCCAGCATTTT. It yields the protein CAGSRENQPQHF.

Details on this clone: The germline gene is not matched at one end of the junction; a read error may be the cause. The chain has TRBV7-6 and TRBJ2-7; 11 nucleotides match TRBD1. The CDR3 is 14 amino acids. From germline, CDR1 is SGHVS and CDR2 FNYEAQ. The CDR3 DNA reads TGTGCCAGCAGCCCTCCAGGACAGGGGGCTTTGGCGCACTTC. Protein sequence: CASSPPGQGALAHF.

This clone turned up a few times. This chain connects TRBV10-1 to TRBJ2-4; 14 bases fit TRBD2. The CDR3 loop spans 14 amino acids. The V gene's germline CDR1 is WNHNN and CDR2 SYGVQD (reference sequence). With 3 bases clipped from V and 10 bases from J, the junction kept 2 bases outside the gene matches. Here the CDR3 reads CASSERLAGGIQYF. CDR3 DNA: TGCGCCAGCAGTGAACGACTAGCGGGAGGGATTCAGTACTTC.

The V gene is TRBV5-1, the J gene TRBJ2-5, with 11 bases identical to TRBD2. V shed 0 bases and J 2 bases; nucleotides not matched to a gene: 9. Germline V lookup: CDR1 SGHRS, CDR2 YFSETQ. The CDR3 is 18 residues long. For the CDR3, the DNA is TGCGCCAGCAGCTTGGGGTTAGCGGGAGGGCCGAGTCAAGAGACCCAGTACTTC. Translation: CASSLGLAGGPSQETQYF.

The J gene is TRBJ1-2, the V gene TRBV19, with D perhaps TRBD1 (6 bases). Trimming left V 7 bases short and J 0 bases short, with 12 bases between. CDR1 and CDR2 from the germline V gene are LNHDA and SQIVND (reference sequence). This CDR3 has 14 amino acids. CDR3 protein: CASNSQGANYGYTF. DNA of the CDR3: TGTGCCAGTAACTCACAGGGAGCTAACTATGGCTACACCTTC. The complete variable domain, with remaining parts taken from reference TRBV19 and TRBJ1-2, reads DGGITQSPKYLFRKEGQNVTLSCEQNLNHDAMYWYRQDPGQGLRLIYYSQIVNDFQKGDIAEGYSVSREKKESFPLTVTSAQKNPTAFYLCASNSQGANYGYTFGSGTRLTVV.

The chain is built from TRBV30 and TRBJ2-7; D not resolved. This CDR3 has 14 amino acids. With 0 bases removed from V and 0 bases from J, the gap between germline ends came to 9 bases. Germline CDR1 and CDR2: GTSNPN and SVGIG (reference sequence). The DNA of the CDR3 is TGTGCCTGGAGTGTAGCAGGTCGCTCCTACGAGCAGTACTTC. This translates into CAWSVAGRSYEQYF. Together with reference TRBV30 and TRBJ2-7, the CDR3 gives the full variable domain: SQTIHQWPATLVQPVGSPLSLECTVEGTSNPNLYWYRQAAGRGLQLLFYSVGIGQISSEVPQNLSASRPQDRQFILSSKKLLLSDSGFYLCAWSVAGRSYEQYFGPGTRLTVT.

The genes are TRBV7-3 and TRBJ2-1, with 12 bases lining up with TRBD2. This CDR3 is 15 amino acids long. J lost 9 bases, V lost 5 bases, and 8 bases had no gene match. Germline V lookup: CDR1 SGHTA, CDR2 FQGTGA. The CDR3 here is CASSQGPLAGGEQFF. CDR3 coding DNA: TGTGCCAGCAGCCAGGGGCCACTAGCGGGGGGTGAGCAGTTCTTC.

This chain connects TRBV6-1 to TRBJ2-1; no clear D. CDR1 is MNHNS and CDR2 is SASEGT in the germline V gene. CDR3 length: 16 amino acids. Trimming cost V 1 base and J 3 bases, with 13 bases left between them. The CDR3 DNA sequence: TGTGCCAGCAGTGAAGGAGAGAACAGAGTCTACAATGAGCAGTTCTTC. Protein product: CASSEGENRVYNEQFF.